The clone carrying this T cell receptor beta chain was seen just once. The method was immunoSEQ multiplex PCR; TCRdb's version includes in-frame clones alone and lacks a portion of them. The table includes approximately 120,000 clones, just over 90% detected once. These data are taken from a study of control samples from healthy donors and cancer patients. The CDR3 contains 14 residues. V was trimmed by 1 base and J by 3 bases, leaving 7 bases between them. Germline CDR1 reads SGHVS; CDR2 reads FQNEAQ. This TCR was recovered from a human donor in good health. The donor label of this sample is uncertain. The gene calls are TRBV7-8 and TRBJ1-5, with D perhaps matching TRBD1 (6 bases). Sample: blood. The CDR3 DNA reads TGTGCCAGCAGCTTAGGGGGGGCCAATCAGCCCCAGCATTTT. The encoded protein is CASSLGGANQPQHF.